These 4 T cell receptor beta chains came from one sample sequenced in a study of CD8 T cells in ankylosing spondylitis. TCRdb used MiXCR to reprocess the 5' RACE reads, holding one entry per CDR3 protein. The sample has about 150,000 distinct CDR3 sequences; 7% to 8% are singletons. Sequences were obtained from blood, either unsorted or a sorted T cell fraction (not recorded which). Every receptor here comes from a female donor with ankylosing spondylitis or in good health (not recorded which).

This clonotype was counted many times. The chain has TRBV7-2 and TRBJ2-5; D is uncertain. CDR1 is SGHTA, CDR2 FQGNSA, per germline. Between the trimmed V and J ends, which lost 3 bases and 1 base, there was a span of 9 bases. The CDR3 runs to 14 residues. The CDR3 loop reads CASSFFERQETQYF. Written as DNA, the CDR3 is TGTGCCAGCAGCTTCTTTGAACGCCAAGAGACCCAGTACTTC.

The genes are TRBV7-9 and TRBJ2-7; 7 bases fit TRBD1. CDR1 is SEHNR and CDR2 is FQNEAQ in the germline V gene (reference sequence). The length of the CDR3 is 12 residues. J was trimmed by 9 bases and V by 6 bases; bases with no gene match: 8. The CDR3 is CASSQYRGMQYF. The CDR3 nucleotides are TGTGCCAGCAGTCAATACAGGGGTATGCAGTACTTC.

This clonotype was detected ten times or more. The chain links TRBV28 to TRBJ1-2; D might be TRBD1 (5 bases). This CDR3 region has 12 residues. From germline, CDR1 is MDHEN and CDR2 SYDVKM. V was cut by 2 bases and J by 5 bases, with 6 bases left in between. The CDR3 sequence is CASSLQGYGYTF. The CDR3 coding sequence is TGTGCCAGCAGTTTACAGGGTTATGGCTACACCTTC.

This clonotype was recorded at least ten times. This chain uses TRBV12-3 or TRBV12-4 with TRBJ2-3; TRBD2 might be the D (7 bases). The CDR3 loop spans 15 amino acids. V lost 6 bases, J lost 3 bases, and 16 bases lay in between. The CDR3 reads CASRRGGPLTDTQYF. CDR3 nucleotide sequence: TGTGCCAGCAGACGCGGGGGCCCGCTTACAGATACGCAGTATTTT.